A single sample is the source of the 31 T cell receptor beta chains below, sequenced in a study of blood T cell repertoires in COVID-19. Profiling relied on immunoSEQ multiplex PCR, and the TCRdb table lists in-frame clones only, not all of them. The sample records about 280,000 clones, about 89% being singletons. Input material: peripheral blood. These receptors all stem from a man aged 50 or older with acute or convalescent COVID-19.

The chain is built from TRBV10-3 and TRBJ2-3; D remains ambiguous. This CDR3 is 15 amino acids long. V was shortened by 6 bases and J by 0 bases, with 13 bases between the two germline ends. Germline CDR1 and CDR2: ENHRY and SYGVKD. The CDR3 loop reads CAISPPGPSTDTQYF. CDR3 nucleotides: TGTGCCATCAGCCCCCCTGGGCCTAGCACAGATACGCAGTATTTT.

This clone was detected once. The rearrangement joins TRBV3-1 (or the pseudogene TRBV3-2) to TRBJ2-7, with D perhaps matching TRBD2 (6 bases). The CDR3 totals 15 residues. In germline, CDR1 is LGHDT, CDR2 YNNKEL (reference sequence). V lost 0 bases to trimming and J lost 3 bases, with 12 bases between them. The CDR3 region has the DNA TGTGCCAGCAGCCAAGACGGGGGTTTCCTCTACGAGCAGTACTTC. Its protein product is CASSQDGGFLYEQYF.

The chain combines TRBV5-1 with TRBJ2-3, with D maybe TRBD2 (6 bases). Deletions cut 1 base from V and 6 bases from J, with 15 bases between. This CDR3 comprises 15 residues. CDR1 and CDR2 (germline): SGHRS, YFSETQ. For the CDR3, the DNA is TGCGCCAGCAGCTTGCGGACGCCGGAGGGGGATACGCAGTATTTT. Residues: CASSLRTPEGDTQYF.

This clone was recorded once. The CDR3 DNA reads as TGTGCCAGCAGCTTGGAAGGACAGGGACCCTATGGCTACACCTTC. As protein: CASSLEGQGPYGYTF. This sequence joins TRBV5-4 and TRBJ1-2, with 8 nucleotides matching TRBD1. This CDR3 comprises 15 residues. The J segment lost 4 bases and the V segment lost 0 bases, leaving 5 bases of the junction unmatched. Germline lookup yields CDR1 SGHNT and CDR2 YYREEE (reference sequence).

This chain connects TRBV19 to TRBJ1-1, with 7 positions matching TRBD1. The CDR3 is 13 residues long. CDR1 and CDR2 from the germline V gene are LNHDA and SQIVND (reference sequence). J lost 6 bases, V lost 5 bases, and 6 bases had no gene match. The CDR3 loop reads CASSFDRAPEAFF. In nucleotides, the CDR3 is TGTGCCAGTAGTTTTGACAGGGCCCCTGAAGCTTTCTTT.

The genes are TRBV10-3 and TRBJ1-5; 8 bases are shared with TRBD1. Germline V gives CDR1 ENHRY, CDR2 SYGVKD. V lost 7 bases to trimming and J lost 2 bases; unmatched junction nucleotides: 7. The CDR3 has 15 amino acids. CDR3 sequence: CAITKQGDGNQPQHF. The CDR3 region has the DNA TGTGCCATCACCAAACAGGGGGACGGCAATCAGCCCCAGCATTTT.

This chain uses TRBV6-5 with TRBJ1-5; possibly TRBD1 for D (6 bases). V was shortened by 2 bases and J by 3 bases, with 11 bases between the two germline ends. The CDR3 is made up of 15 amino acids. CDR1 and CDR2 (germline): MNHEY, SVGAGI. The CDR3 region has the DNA TGTGCCAGCAGTTACGGAGGACAGCCCAATCAGCCCCAGCATTTT. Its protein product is CASSYGGQPNQPQHF.

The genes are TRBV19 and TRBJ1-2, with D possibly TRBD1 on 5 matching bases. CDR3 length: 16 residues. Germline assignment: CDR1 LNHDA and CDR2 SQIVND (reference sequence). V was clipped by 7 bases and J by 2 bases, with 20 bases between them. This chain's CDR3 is CASTMGGELRNYGYTF. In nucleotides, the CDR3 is TGTGCCAGTACAATGGGAGGGGAATTAAGGAACTATGGCTACACCTTC.

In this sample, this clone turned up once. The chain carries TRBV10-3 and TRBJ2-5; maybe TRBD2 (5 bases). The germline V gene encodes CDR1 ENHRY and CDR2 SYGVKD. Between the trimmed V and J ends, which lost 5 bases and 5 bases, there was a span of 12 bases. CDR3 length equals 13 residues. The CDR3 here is CAISRTPRETQYF. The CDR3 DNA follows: TGTGCCATCAGTAGGACTCCGAGGGAGACCCAGTACTTC.

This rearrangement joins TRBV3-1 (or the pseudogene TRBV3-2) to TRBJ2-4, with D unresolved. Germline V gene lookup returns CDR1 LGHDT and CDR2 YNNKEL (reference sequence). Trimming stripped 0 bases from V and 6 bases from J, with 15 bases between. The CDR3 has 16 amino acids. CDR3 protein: CASSQDPDGSRNIQYF. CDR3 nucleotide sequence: TGTGCCAGCAGCCAAGATCCCGACGGTAGCCGAAACATTCAGTACTTC.

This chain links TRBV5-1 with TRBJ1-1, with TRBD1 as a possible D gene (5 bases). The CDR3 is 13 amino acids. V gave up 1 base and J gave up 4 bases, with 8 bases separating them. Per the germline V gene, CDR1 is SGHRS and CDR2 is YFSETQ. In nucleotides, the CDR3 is TGCGCCAGCAGCTTGCAGGGTGTCACTGAAGCTTTCTTT. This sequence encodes CASSLQGVTEAFF.

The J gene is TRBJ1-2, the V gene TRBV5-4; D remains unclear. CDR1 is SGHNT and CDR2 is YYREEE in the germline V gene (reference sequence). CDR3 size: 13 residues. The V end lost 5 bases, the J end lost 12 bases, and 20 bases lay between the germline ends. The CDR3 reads CASSPSSSRTHTF. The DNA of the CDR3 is TGTGCCAGCAGTCCCTCCTCTAGCCGGACTCACACCTTC.

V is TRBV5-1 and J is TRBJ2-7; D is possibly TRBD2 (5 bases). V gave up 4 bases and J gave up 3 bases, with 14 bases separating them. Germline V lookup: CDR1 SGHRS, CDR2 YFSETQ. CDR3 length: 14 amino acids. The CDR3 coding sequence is TGCGCCAGCAGCGGCAGCGACTATAACTACGAGCAGTACTTC. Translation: CASSGSDYNYEQYF.

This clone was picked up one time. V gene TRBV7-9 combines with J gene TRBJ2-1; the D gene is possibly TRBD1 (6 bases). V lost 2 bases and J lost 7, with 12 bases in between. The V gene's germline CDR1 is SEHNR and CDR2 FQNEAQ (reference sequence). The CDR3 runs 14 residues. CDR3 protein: CASSLRGYGNEQFF. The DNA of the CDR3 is TGTGCCAGCAGCTTAAGGGGGTATGGGAATGAGCAGTTCTTC.

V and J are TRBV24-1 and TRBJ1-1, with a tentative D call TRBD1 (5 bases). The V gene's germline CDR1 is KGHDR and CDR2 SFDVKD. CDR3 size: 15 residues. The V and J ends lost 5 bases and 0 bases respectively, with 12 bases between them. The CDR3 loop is CATSGLDSMNTEAFF. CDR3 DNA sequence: TGTGCCACCAGTGGCCTCGACAGCATGAACACTGAAGCTTTCTTT.

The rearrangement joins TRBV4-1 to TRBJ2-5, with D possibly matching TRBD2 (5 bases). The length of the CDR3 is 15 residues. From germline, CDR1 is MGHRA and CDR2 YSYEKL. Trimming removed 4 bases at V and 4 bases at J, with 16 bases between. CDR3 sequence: CASSPNPQRPETQYF. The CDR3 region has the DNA TGCGCCAGCAGCCCGAACCCACAGCGGCCAGAGACCCAGTACTTC.

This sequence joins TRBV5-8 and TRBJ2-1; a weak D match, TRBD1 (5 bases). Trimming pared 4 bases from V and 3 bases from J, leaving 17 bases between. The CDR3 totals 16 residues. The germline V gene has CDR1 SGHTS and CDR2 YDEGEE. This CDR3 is CASSGNRFGGYNEQFF. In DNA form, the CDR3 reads TGTGCCAGCAGCGGTAACAGGTTCGGTGGCTACAATGAGCAGTTCTTC.

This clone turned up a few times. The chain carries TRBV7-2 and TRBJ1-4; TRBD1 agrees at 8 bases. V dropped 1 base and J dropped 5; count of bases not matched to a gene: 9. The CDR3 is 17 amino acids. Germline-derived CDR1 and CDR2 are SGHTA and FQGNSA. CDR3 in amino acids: CASSLVSRGLENEKLFF. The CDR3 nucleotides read TGTGCCAGCAGCTTAGTCTCCAGGGGGCTAGAGAATGAAAAACTGTTTTTT.

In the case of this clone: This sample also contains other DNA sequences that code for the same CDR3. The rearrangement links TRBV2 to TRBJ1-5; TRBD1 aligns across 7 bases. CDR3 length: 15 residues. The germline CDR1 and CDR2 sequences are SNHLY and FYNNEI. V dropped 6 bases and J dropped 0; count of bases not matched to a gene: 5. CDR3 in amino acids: CASRGQTYSNQPQHF. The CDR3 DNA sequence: TGTGCCAGCAGGGGACAGACTTATAGCAATCAGCCCCAGCATTTT.

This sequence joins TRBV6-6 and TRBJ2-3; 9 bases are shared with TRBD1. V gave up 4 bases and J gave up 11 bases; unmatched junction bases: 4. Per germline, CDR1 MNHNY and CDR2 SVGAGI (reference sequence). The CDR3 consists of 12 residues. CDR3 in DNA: TGTGCCAGCAGTTCGGGACAGGGCGGGCAGTATTTT. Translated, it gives CASSSGQGGQYF.

This CDR3 reads CASSQLTPRGRTFF. CDR3 DNA: TGTGCCAGCAGCCAACTCACCCCGAGGGGGAGAACTTTCTTT. The chain uses TRBV3-1 (or the pseudogene TRBV3-2) and TRBJ1-1; weak D call: TRBD1 (6 bases). Trimming removed 2 bases from V and 12 bases from J, with 19 bases in between. CDR3 length: 14 residues. The germline V gene encodes CDR1 LGHDT and CDR2 YNNKEL (reference sequence).

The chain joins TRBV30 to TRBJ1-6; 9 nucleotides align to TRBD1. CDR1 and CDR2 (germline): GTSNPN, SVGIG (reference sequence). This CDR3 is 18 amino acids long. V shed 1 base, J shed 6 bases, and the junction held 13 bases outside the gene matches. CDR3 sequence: CAWSGQGRTGVSNSPLHF. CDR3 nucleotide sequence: TGTGCCTGGAGTGGTCAGGGTCGGACAGGGGTGTCTAATTCACCCCTCCACTTT. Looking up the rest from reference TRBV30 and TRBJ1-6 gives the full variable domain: SQTIHQWPATLVQPVGSPLSLECTVEGTSNPNLYWYRQAAGRGLQLLFYSVGIGQISSEVPQNLSASRPQDRQFILSSKKLLLSDSGFYLCAWSGQGRTGVSNSPLHFGNGTRLTVT.

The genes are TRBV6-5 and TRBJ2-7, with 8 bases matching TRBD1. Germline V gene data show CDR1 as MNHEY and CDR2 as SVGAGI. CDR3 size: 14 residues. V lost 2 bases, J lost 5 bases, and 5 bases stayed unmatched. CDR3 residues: CASSYTRTGNEQYF. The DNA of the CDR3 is TGTGCCAGCAGTTACACCCGGACAGGGAACGAGCAGTACTTC.

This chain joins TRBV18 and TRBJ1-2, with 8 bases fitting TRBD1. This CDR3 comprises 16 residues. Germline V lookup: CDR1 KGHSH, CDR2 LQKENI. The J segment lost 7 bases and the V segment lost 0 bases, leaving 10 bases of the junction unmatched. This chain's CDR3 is CASSPPGQGPGGGYTF. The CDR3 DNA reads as TGTGCCAGCTCACCACCAGGACAGGGCCCAGGGGGTGGCTACACCTTC.

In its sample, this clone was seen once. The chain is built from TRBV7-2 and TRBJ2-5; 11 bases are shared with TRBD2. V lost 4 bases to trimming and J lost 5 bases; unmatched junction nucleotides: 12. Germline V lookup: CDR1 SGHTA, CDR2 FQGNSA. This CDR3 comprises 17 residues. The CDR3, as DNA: TGTGCCAGCAGCTGGGCTAGCGGGGGGACCCCGGGGGAGACCCAGTACTTC. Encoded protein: CASSWASGGTPGETQYF.

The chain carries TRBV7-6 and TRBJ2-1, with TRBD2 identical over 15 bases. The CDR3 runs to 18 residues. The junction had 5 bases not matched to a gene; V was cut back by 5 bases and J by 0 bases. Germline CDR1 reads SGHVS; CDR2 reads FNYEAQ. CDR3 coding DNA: TGTGCCAGCAGCCCTGGGACTAGCGGGGGGCGCTCCTACAATGAGCAGTTCTTC. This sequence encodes CASSPGTSGGRSYNEQFF.

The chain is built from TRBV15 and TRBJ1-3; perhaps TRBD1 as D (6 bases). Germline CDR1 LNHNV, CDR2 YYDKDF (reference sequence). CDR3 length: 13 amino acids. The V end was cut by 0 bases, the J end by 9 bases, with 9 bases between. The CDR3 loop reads CATSRETGSTIYF. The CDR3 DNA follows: TGTGCCACCAGCAGAGAAACAGGGTCCACCATATATTTT.

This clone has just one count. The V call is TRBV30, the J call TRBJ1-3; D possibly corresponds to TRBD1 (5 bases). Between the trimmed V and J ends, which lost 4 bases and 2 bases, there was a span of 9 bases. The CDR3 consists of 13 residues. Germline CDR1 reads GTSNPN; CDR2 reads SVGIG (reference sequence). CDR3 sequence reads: CAWTPGAGNTIYF. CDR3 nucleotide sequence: TGTGCCTGGACCCCGGGGGCTGGAAACACCATATATTTT.

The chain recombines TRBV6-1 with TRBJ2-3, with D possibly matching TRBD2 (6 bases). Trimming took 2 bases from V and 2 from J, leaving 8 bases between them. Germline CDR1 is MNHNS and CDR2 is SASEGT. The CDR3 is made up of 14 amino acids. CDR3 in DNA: TGTGCCAGCAGTGAACCGGGGGACACAGATACGCAGTATTTT. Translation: CASSEPGDTDTQYF.

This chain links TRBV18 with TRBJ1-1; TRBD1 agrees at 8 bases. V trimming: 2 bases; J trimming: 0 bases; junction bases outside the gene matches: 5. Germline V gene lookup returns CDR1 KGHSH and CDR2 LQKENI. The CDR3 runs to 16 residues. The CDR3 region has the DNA TGTGCCAGCTCACCAGAGGACAGGGTTCTGAACACTGAAGCTTTCTTT. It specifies CASSPEDRVLNTEAFF.

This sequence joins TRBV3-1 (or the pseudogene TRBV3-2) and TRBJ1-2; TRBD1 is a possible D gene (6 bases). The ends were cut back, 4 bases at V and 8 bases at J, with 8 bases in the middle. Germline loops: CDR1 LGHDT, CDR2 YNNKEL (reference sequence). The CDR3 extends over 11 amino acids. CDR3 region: CASSLGAGYTF. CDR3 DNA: TGTGCCAGCAGCCTGGGGGCCGGCTACACCTTC.